Sequencing of this TCR beta chain was carried out in a study of blood T cell repertoires in COVID-19. Study summary: Italy, Spain and the United States were the sources of the convalescent and acute COVID-19 samples.

Adults between roughly 18 and 89 years of age took part from 24 US areas. Cohort 3 donors counted as recovered after two negative PCRs, clearance, or resolved symptoms. This CDR3 is 16 amino acids long. Original handling: From reference gene primer amplification, estimates of nucleated cell counts were derived. Libraries were prepared by immunoSEQ multiplex PCR; TCRdb keeps only in-frame clonotypes and omits some of them. That table supplies the V and J calls and clone size; D and trimming were determined from the DNA. The data contain a few hundred thousand clones, 80% to 90% of them singletons. The chain combines TRBV1 with TRBJ2-3; whether TRBD2, the table's D call, matches the DNA was not checked. TRBV1 represents a pseudogene. The sequenced material came from PBMCs or T cells enriched from blood (not recorded which). The receptor comes from a man aged 25-45 years who had recovered from COVID-19. The CDR3 nucleotides are TGCACCAGCGGAAAGGGACTAGCGGCTTCGATAGATACGCAGTATTTT. As protein: CTSGKGLAASIDTQYF.